The 5 T cell receptor beta chains below all came from one sample that was sequenced in a study of post-analysis software for immune sequencing data (dated by TCRdb to between 2015 and 2016). Findings and caveats that apply to the study as a whole: A handful of TRBV segments, including TRBV5-6, TRBV5-1 and TRBV20-1, were significantly more frequent in patients than controls.

Library preparation was by PCR. The instrument was an Illumina HiSeq 2500. Unique molecular identifiers were incorporated into TCR beta cDNA libraries to reduce PCR and sequencing biases. TCRdb reprocessing: public reads trimmed at Q25 with fastp, clones called with MiXCR, in-frame beta chains kept. Every CDR3 protein is listed once, alongside the most common genes and DNA of its rows. The sample table lists about 500,000 distinct CDR3 sequences, around 40% of them with a count of one. The top ten clones comprise 9% to 14% of the sample. The antigens these receptors bind are not known. The sample comprised blood. The receptors were gathered from a girl between 10 and 17 years old with multiple sclerosis.

The chain links TRBV6-1 to TRBJ1-1; TRBD1 aligns across 7 bases. Germline V lookup: CDR1 MNHNS, CDR2 SASEGT. V was pared by 7 bases and J by 4 bases, with 12 bases of the junction left unmatched. The CDR3 spans 15 residues. The CDR3 here is CASNHDRALGTEAFF. The CDR3 DNA reads as TGTGCCAGCAATCATGACAGGGCACTTGGCACTGAAGCTTTCTTT.

The chain joins TRBV10-3 to TRBJ2-1; 8 bases align to TRBD1. The germline V gene has CDR1 ENHRY and CDR2 SYGVKD. This CDR3 spans 13 amino acids. Trimming removed 4 bases from V and 7 bases from J; junction bases left unmatched: 3. CDR3 nucleotide sequence: TGTGCCATCAGTGGGGGACAGGTAAATGAGCAGTTCTTC. Translated, it gives CAISGGQVNEQFF.

This chain links TRBV29-1 with TRBJ2-7; D perhaps matches TRBD1 (5 bases). The germline CDR1 and CDR2 sequences are SQVTM and ANQGSEA. V was cut by 3 bases and J by 4 bases, with 19 bases left in between. The CDR3 contains 15 residues. The CDR3 nucleotides read TGCAGCGTTGAGGGTGGGGCGGACACACTTTACGAGCAGTACTTC. Its protein product is CSVEGGADTLYEQYF.

The chain carries TRBV28 and TRBJ2-7, with 9 bases that match TRBD1. Unmatched junction bases numbered 11, after V lost 6 bases and J lost 5 bases. CDR3 length: 15 residues. The germline V gene has CDR1 MDHEN and CDR2 SYDVKM. Here the CDR3 reads CASSRVATGGDEQYF. DNA of the CDR3: TGTGCCAGCAGCCGCGTGGCGACAGGGGGGGACGAGCAGTACTTC.

This chain uses TRBV12-3 or TRBV12-4 with TRBJ1-2, with 9 positions matching TRBD1. The CDR3 sequence is 17 residues long. The V and J ends lost 5 bases and 8 bases, in that order; junction bases with no gene match: 18. CDR3 loop: CASSHGTGFSREGGYTF. The CDR3 bases are TGTGCCAGCAGTCACGGGACAGGGTTTTCCCGGGAGGGGGGCTACACCTTC.